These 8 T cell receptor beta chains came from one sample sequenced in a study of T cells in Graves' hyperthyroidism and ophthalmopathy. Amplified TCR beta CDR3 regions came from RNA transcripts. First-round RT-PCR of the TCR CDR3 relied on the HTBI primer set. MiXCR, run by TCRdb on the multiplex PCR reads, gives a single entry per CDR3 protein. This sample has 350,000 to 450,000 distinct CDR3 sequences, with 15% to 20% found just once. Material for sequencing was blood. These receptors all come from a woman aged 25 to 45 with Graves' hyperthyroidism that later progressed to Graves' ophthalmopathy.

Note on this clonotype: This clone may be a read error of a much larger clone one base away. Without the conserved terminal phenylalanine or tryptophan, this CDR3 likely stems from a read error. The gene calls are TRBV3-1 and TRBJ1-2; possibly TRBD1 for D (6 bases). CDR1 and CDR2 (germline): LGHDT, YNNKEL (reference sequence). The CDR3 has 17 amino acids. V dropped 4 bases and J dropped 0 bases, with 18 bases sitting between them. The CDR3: CASSPSGGGLANYGYTL. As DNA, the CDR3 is TGTGCCAGCAGCCCCTCAGGAGGGGGGTTAGCTAACTATGGCTACACCCTC.

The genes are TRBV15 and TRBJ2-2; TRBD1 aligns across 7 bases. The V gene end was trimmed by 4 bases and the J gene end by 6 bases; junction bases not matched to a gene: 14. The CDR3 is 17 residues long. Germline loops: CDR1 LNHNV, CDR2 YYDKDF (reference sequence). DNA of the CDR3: TGTGCCACCAGCACCAATTCGGGACAGACGAAGCCCGGGGAGCTGTTTTTT. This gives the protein CATSTNSGQTKPGELFF.

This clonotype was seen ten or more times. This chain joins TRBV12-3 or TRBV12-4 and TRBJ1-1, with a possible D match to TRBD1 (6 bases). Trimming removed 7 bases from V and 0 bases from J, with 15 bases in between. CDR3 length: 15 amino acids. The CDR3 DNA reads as TGTGCCAGCAAAACCCCAGGGGTGATGAACACTGAAGCTTTCTTT. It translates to CASKTPGVMNTEAFF.

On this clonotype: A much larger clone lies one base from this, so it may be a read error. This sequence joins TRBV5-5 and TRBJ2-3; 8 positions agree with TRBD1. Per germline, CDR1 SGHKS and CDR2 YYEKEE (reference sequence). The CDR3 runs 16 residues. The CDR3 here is CASSLEMGQVVDTQSF. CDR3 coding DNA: TGTGCCAGCAGCTTGGAAATGGGACAGGTGGTAGATACGCAGTCTTTT.

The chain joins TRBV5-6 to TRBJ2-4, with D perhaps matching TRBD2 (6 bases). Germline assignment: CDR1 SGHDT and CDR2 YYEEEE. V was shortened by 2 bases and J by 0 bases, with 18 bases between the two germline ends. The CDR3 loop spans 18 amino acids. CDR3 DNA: TGTGCCAGCAGCTTTTCGCCCTTAGCGGCCTTAGCCAAAAACATTCAGTACTTC. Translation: CASSFSPLAALAKNIQYF.

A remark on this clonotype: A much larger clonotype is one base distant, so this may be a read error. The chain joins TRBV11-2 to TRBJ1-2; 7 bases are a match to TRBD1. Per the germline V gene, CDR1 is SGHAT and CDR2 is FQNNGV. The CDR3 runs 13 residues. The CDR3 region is CASSQTGLHGYAF. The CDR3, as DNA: TGTGCCAGCAGCCAGACAGGGCTCCATGGCTACGCCTTC.

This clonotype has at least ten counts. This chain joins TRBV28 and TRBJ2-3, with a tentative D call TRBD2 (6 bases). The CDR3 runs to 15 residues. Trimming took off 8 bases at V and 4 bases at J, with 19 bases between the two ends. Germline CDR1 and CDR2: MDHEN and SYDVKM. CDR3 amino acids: CASRVGRDVPDTQYF. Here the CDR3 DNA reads TGTGCCAGCCGAGTAGGGCGGGATGTACCAGATACGCAGTATTTT.

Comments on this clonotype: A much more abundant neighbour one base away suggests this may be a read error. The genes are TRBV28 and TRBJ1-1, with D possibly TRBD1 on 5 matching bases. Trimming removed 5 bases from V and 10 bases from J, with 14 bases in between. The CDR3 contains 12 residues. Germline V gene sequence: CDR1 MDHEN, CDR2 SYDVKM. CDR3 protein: CASSEPSRGAFF. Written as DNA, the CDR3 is TGTGCCAGCAGTGAGCCTTCAAGGGGAGCTTTCTTT.